These 20 T cell receptor beta chains were all obtained from the same sample, sequenced in a study of T cell therapy after organ transplantation. The data were produced by immunoSEQ multiplex PCR, yet TCRdb's version contains in-frame clones alone and is incomplete. The sample yields 51,000 or so clones, approximately 94% seen once. No cognate antigen is known for these TCRs. Sequencing was performed on CD8+ T cells from blood, taken before autologous CMV-specific T cell therapy. Every receptor here comes from a human patient who had received a solid organ transplant and had CMV disease.

The genes are TRBV29-1 and TRBJ2-7; perhaps TRBD1 as D (5 bases). The CDR3 loop spans 12 amino acids. Trimming took off 4 bases at V and 3 bases at J, with 10 bases between the two ends. CDR1 and CDR2 from the germline V gene are SQVTM and ANQGSEA. CDR3 coding DNA: TGCAGCGTTGGTAGGGGATTCTACGAGCAGTACTTC. Protein sequence: CSVGRGFYEQYF.

The gene calls are TRBV7-8 and TRBJ2-3; D is possibly TRBD2 (5 bases). In germline, CDR1 is SGHVS, CDR2 FQNEAQ. This CDR3 comprises 16 residues. V dropped 3 bases and J dropped 0 bases, with 13 bases sitting between them. The CDR3 loop reads CASSFSTGTSTDTQYF. CDR3 in DNA: TGTGCCAGCAGCTTCTCGACGGGAACTAGCACAGATACGCAGTATTTT.

J is TRBJ1-1 and V is TRBV4-3; D is possibly TRBD1 (5 bases). The CDR3 runs 14 residues. The germline V gene encodes CDR1 LGHNA and CDR2 YSLEER. Trimming shortened V by 3 bases and J by 6 bases, and 14 bases separated the two germline ends. The CDR3 loop is CASSHKRGYAEAFF. The CDR3 coding sequence is TGCGCCAGCAGCCATAAGAGGGGTTACGCTGAAGCTTTCTTT.

The V gene is TRBV30, the J gene TRBJ2-1; 9 nucleotides align to TRBD1. CDR3 length: 15 residues. The ends lost 0 bases at V and 1 base at J; junction bases unmatched: 1. Per the germline V gene, CDR1 is GTSNPN and CDR2 is SVGIG (reference sequence). DNA of the CDR3: TGTGCCTGGAGTGTCGGGACAGGGTCCTACAATGAGCAGTTCTTC. Its translation: CAWSVGTGSYNEQFF.

The chain joins TRBV5-4 to TRBJ2-4; D uncertain. The length of the CDR3 is 12 residues. V was pared by 0 bases and J by 9 bases, with 7 bases between. Looked up from germline, CDR1 is SGHNT and CDR2 is YYREEE (reference sequence). This CDR3 reads CASSLDRAIQYF. The CDR3 DNA reads as TGTGCCAGCAGCTTGGACCGTGCCATTCAGTACTTC.

The rearrangement uses TRBV5-4 and TRBJ1-3, with TRBD1 identical over 7 bases. After removal of 5 bases from V and 0 bases from J, the junction contained 5 bases not matched to a gene. Per germline, CDR1 SGHNT and CDR2 YYREEE (reference sequence). CDR3 length equals 15 residues. The CDR3 nucleotides read TGTGCCAGCAGTACGACAGGGAGCTCTGGAAACACCATATATTTT. Translating gives CASSTTGSSGNTIYF.

V and J are TRBV11-2 and TRBJ2-7, with D perhaps matching TRBD1 or TRBD2 (7 bases each). The CDR3 is 14 residues long. The germline gives CDR1 SGHAT, CDR2 FQNNGV. V was pared by 6 bases and J by 3 bases, with 15 bases between. As DNA, the CDR3 is TGTGCCAGCAGGGAAACAGGGGAGGGCTACGAGCAGTACTTC. Residues: CASRETGEGYEQYF.

The chain employs TRBV7-9 and TRBJ2-6; maybe TRBD1 (5 bases). Germline V gene sequence: CDR1 SEHNR, CDR2 FQNEAQ (reference sequence). This CDR3 is built from 15 residues. V dropped 2 bases and J dropped 2 bases, with 7 bases sitting between them. Here the CDR3 reads CASSLTTAGANVLTF. The CDR3 nucleotides are TGTGCCAGCAGCTTAACGACAGCTGGGGCCAACGTCCTGACTTTC.

Sample share makes this clone medium-sized. The genes are TRBV6-4 and TRBJ2-3; 8 nucleotides match TRBD2. Looked up from germline, CDR1 is MRHNA and CDR2 is SNTAGT. This CDR3 has 15 amino acids. J was trimmed by 2 bases and V by 5 bases; bases with no gene match: 6. DNA for the CDR3: TGTGCCAGCAGTCCCCTAGCGGGTGTCACAGATACGCAGTATTTT. It specifies CASSPLAGVTDTQYF.

This chain uses TRBV5-1 with TRBJ1-1, with TRBD1 matching over 7 bases. The CDR3 is 18 residues long. Germline lookup yields CDR1 SGHRS and CDR2 YFSETQ. Trimming at V came to 3 bases and at J to 0 bases, leaving 14 bases not matched to a gene. CDR3 sequence reads: CASSWGALRGQMNTEAFF. The CDR3 nucleotides read TGCGCCAGCAGCTGGGGGGCCCTACGGGGACAGATGAACACTGAAGCTTTCTTT.

The CDR3 here is CASSPPLGTEAFF. CDR3 nucleotide sequence: TGCGCCAGCAGCCCTCCCCTTGGCACTGAAGCTTTCTTT. J is TRBJ1-1 and V is TRBV5-1; D gene ambiguous. Germline lookup yields CDR1 SGHRS and CDR2 YFSETQ. V was clipped by 4 bases and J by 4 bases, with 11 bases between them. The CDR3 is 13 amino acids.

The chain carries TRBV15 and TRBJ1-1; no clear D gene. Germline CDR1 is LNHNV and CDR2 is YYDKDF (reference sequence). V was pared by 2 bases and J by 6 bases, with 13 bases between. The CDR3 extends over 14 amino acids. CDR3 DNA: TGTGCCACCAGCAGAACTATTCCGTCCGCTGAAGCTTTCTTT. Its translation: CATSRTIPSAEAFF.

This clone was found once. The gene calls are TRBV6-1 and TRBJ2-3; D is unclear. The V gene's germline CDR1 is MNHNS and CDR2 SASEGT. The V end was cut by 8 bases, the J end by 4 bases, with 22 bases between. This CDR3 has 16 residues. CDR3 DNA: TGTGCCAGCTTTGAAGTAGGACGGTTAGGGTCAGATACGCAGTATTTT. This encodes CASFEVGRLGSDTQYF.

The gene calls are TRBV5-8 and TRBJ1-1, with D possibly being TRBD1 (5 bases). Germline CDR1 is SGHTS and CDR2 is YDEGEE. V was shortened by 0 bases and J by 3 bases, with 9 bases between the two germline ends. The CDR3 is 14 amino acids. This chain's CDR3 is CASSLGQGYTEAFF. CDR3 in DNA: TGTGCCAGCAGCTTGGGCCAGGGATACACTGAAGCTTTCTTT. The variable domain in full, completed from reference TRBV5-8 and TRBJ1-1, reads EAGVTQSPTHLIKTRGQQATLRCSPISGHTSVYWYQQALGLGLQFLLWYDEGEERNRGNFPPRFSGRQFPNYSSELNVNALELEDSALYLCASSLGQGYTEAFFGQGTRLTVV.

This sequence joins TRBV11-2 and TRBJ2-7; D is unresolved. Germline CDR1 SGHAT, CDR2 FQNNGV. V lost 1 base and J lost 0, with 13 bases in between. The CDR3 has 16 amino acids. Written as DNA, the CDR3 is TGTGCCAGCAGCTTAGGAGGTGGGAAGAGCTCCTACGAGCAGTACTTC. It yields the protein CASSLGGGKSSYEQYF. The whole variable domain, remainder taken from reference TRBV11-2 and TRBJ2-7, is EAGVAQSPRYKIIEKRQSVAFWCNPISGHATLYWYQQILGQGPKLLIQFQNNGVVDDSQLPKDRFSAERLKGVDSTLKIQPAKLEDSAVYLCASSLGGGKSSYEQYFGPGTRLTVT.

The chain is built from TRBV10-3 and TRBJ2-7; no clear D. Between the trimmed V and J ends, which lost 0 bases and 3 bases, there was a span of 3 bases. CDR1 and CDR2 (germline): ENHRY, SYGVKD. The CDR3 totals 12 residues. CDR3 residues: CAISESDYEQYF. In DNA form, the CDR3 reads TGTGCCATCAGTGAGTCTGACTACGAGCAGTACTTC.

The chain combines TRBV5-1 with TRBJ2-1, with D perhaps TRBD1 (5 bases). The CDR3 runs 17 residues. Germline V gene lookup returns CDR1 SGHRS and CDR2 YFSETQ. Deletions cut 0 bases from V and 2 bases from J, with 15 bases between. Here the CDR3 reads CASSLGQGPSPYNEQFF. CDR3 DNA sequence: TGCGCCAGCAGCTTGGGGCAGGGCCCTTCCCCCTACAATGAGCAGTTCTTC. The whole variable domain, filled in from reference TRBV5-1 and TRBJ2-1, reads KAGVTQTPRYLIKTRGQQVTLSCSPISGHRSVSWYQQTPGQGLQFLFEYFSETQRNKGNFPGRFSGRQFSNSRSEMNVSTLELGDSALYLCASSLGQGPSPYNEQFFGPGTRLTVL.

The gene calls are TRBV4-3 and TRBJ1-2; no clear D. This CDR3 is built from 18 residues. Germline V gene sequence: CDR1 LGHNA, CDR2 YSLEER. Between the trimmed V and J ends, which lost 0 bases and 2 bases, there was a span of 19 bases. This CDR3 is CASSQDLRREILNYGYTF. The CDR3 DNA is TGCGCCAGCAGCCAAGATCTTCGAAGGGAAATTTTGAACTATGGCTACACCTTC.

The V gene is TRBV7-7, the J gene TRBJ2-1, with D tentatively TRBD2 (6 bases). V dropped 1 base and J dropped 2 bases, with 9 bases sitting between them. Germline CDR1 and CDR2: SSHAT and FNYEAQ (reference sequence). CDR3 length: 15 residues. CDR3 sequence (DNA): TGTGCCAGCAGCTTAGGTAGCGGCCCCTACAATGAGCAGTTCTTC. Translating it yields CASSLGSGPYNEQFF.

This rearrangement joins TRBV19 to TRBJ1-4, with D possibly being TRBD1 (6 bases). This CDR3 has 14 amino acids. Trimming left V 7 bases short and J 6 bases short, with 15 bases between. The germline gives CDR1 LNHDA, CDR2 SQIVND (reference sequence). DNA for the CDR3: TGTGCCAGTAATACGCCGGGACACCATGAAAAACTGTTTTTT. Protein product: CASNTPGHHEKLFF.